This T cell receptor beta chain was retrieved from a study of T cell changes during pregnancy in multiple sclerosis. Some clones are missing from TCRdb's copy, which holds only in-frame ones; the method was immunoSEQ multiplex PCR. The data show more than 50,000 clones, roughly 91% seen once. The CDR3 is 11 amino acids. The ends lost 8 bases at V and 7 bases at J; junction bases unmatched: 3. Germline CDR1 reads SGHTA; CDR2 reads FQGNSA. The material was peripheral blood, obtained before pregnancy. The clonotype comes from a female donor with multiple sclerosis, enrolled in a pregnancy study. The chain has TRBV7-2 and TRBJ1-2; 8 bases are shared with TRBD1. In DNA, the CDR3 is TGTGCCAGCTCAGGGGGCAGTGGCTACACCTTC. Protein product: CASSGGSGYTF.